This T cell receptor beta chain is from a study of blood T cell repertoires in COVID-19. On the study more broadly: T cells, B-cell-depleted T cells, or PBMCs supplied cDNA or gDNA.

The authors' processing: Estimated nucleated cell counts came from reference gene primer amplification. The data were produced by immunoSEQ multiplex PCR, yet TCRdb's version contains in-frame clones alone and is incomplete. The V and J calls and clone size are taken from that table; D and trimming were inferred from the DNA. This sample has approximately 190,000 clones, with approximately 79% found just once. This CDR3 spans 15 amino acids. V shed 1 base and J 7 bases; nucleotides not matched to a gene: 6. Germline CDR1 is LGHNT and CDR2 is FRNRAP. The receptor comes from a man aged 30 to 45 with active or convalescent COVID-19. The chain combines TRBV12-5 with TRBJ1-1; 10 bases align to TRBD1. Sequencing input: peripheral blood. The CDR3 nucleotides read TGTGCTAGTGGTTTGGCCGGGACAGGGGTAGGTGAAGCTTTCTTT. Translated: CASGLAGTGVGEAFF.